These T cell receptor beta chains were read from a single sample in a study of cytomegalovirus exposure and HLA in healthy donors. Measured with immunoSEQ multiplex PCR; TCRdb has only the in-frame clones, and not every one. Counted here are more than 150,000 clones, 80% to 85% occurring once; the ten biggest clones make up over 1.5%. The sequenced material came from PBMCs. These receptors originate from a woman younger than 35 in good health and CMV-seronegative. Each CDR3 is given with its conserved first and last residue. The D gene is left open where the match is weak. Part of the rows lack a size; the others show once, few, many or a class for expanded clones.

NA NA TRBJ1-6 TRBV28 TGTGCCAGCGTCACTTACCCCTCTTATAATTCACCCCTCCACTTT CASVTYPSYNSPLHF
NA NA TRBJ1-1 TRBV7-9 TGTGCCAGCAGCTTCGACAGAGTGAACACTGAAGCTTTCTTT CASSFDRVNTEAFF
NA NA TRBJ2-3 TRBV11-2 TGTGCCAGCAGCTTGCAGGGGACGACAGATACGCAGTATTTT CASSLQGTTDTQYF
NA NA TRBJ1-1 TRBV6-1 TGTGCCAGCCGCAGGGAGAACACTGAAGCTTTCTTT CASRRENTEAFF
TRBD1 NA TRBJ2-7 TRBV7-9 TGTGCCAGCAGCCCAACACAGGGGTCGAAGACCTACGAGCAGTACTTC CASSPTQGSKTYEQYF
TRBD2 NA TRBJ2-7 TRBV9 TGTGCCAGCAGCGTAGGGGGACTAGCGGGAGGCGAGCAGTACTTC CASSVGGLAGGEQYF
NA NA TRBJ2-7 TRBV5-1 TGCGCCAGCAGCTTGGGTACCACAGGGATCTACGAGCAGTACTTC CASSLGTTGIYEQYF
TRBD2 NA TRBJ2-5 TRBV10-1 TGCGCCAGCAGTGAGTTGGGACTAGCAGGGGAGACCCAGTACTTC CASSELGLAGETQYF
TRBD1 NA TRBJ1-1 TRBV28 TGTGCCAGCAGTTTAAGGGACAGGGAATCCACTGAAGCTTTCTTT CASSLRDRESTEAFF
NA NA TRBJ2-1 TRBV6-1 TGTGCCAGCAGTAGTAGGGGAAATGAGCAGTTCTTC CASSSRGNEQFF
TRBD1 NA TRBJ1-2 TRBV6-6 TGTGCCAGCAACCATCGGACAGGGGATGGCTACACCTTC CASNHRTGDGYTF
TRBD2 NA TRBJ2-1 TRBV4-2 TGTGCCAGCAGCCAATATAGGAGTAGCGGGGGGGCCAGCGATGAGCAGTTCTTC CASSQYRSSGGASDEQFF
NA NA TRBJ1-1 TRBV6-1 TGTGCCAGCAGCCTAACAGAGAACACTGAAGCTTTCTTT CASSLTENTEAFF
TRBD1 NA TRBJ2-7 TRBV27 TGTGCCAGCAGTCTTCGACAGGGGGCTAGTGAGCAGTACTTC CASSLRQGASEQYF
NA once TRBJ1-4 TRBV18 TGTGCCAGCTCACCAGAACGGTTGAAGAGGGAAAAACTGTTTTTT CASSPERLKREKLFF
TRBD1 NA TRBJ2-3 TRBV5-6 TGTGCCAGCAGCTTGGCACAGGGGAGTGGAACAGATACGCAGTATTTT CASSLAQGSGTDTQYF
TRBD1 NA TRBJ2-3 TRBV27 TGTGCCAGCAGTTCCAGGGGGCACACAGATACGCAGTATTTT CASSSRGHTDTQYF
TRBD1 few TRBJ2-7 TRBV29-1 TGCAGCGTTGCCGGGGACAGCGTCGGCGAGCAGTACTTC CSVAGDSVGEQYF
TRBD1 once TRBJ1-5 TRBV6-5 TGTGCCAGCAGTTACTCGACGGGACAGGGGTTGGGGCCCCAGCATTTT CASSYSTGQGLGPQHF
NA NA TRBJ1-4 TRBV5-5 TGTGCCAGCAGCCCATTAAACAGGGATAATGAAAAACTGTTTTTT CASSPLNRDNEKLFF
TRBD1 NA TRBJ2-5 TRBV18 TGTGCCAGCTCACTGGGACAGCAAGAGACCCAGTACTTC CASSLGQQETQYF
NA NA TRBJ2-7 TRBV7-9 TGTTCCAGCAGCTTAAGCTCCGAGCAGTACTTC CSSSLSSEQYF
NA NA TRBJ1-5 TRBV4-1 TGCGCCAGCAGCCAAGTGGGAGGGAACCAGCCCCAGCATTTT CASSQVGGNQPQHF
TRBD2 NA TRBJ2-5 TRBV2 TGTGCCAGCAGTGGTGAGCGGGGGGGCCTGAAGACCCAGTACTTC CASSGERGGLKTQYF
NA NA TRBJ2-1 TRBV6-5 TGTGCCAGCAGAACCCCAGGGAATTTGCAGTTCTTC CASRTPGNLQFF
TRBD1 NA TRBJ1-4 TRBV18 TGTGCCAGCTCACCACGGGGACAGAGAAATGAAAAACTGTTTTTT CASSPRGQRNEKLFF
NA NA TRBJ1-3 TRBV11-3 TGTGCCAGCAGCCCAGAATCTGGAAACACCATATATTTT CASSPESGNTIYF
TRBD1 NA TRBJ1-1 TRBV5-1 TGCGCCAGCAGCTTGGGGACAGGGGGAGCTTTCTTT CASSLGTGGAFF
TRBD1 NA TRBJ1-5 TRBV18 TGTGCCAGCTCACCACCGACAGGGGGGAATCAGCCCCAGCATTTT CASSPPTGGNQPQHF
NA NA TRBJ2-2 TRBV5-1 TGCGCCAGCAGCCCCAGAGGAGGGGACGGCACCGGGGAGCTGTTTTTT CASSPRGGDGTGELFF
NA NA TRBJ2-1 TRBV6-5 TGTGCCAGCAGTTTCCCGGACTCGTCCTACAATGAGCAGTTCTTC CASSFPDSSYNEQFF
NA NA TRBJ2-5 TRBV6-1 TGTGCCAGCAACAGATTAGAGACCCAGTACTTC CASNRLETQYF
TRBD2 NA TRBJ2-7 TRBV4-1 TGCGCCAGCTCTCCTCGGGGGGACTACGAGCAGTACTTC CASSPRGDYEQYF
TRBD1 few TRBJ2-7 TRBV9 TGTGCCAGCAGCGTCCGGGACAGCTCCTACGAGCAGTACTTC CASSVRDSSYEQYF
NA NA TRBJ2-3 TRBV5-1 TGCGCCAGCAGCTTGAGGGGGATGGGGACAGATACGCAGTATTTT CASSLRGMGTDTQYF
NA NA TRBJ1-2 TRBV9 TGTGCCAGCAGCGTAGTGACAGCCGCCGCGTCCTATGGCTACACCTTC CASSVVTAAASYGYTF
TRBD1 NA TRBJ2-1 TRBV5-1 TGCGCCAGCAGGAGACCGGGACAGGGGCCCAATGAGCAGTTCTTC CASRRPGQGPNEQFF
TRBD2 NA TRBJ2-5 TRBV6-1 TGTGCCAGCAGTGAAAGTATAGCGGGGGGCCAAGAGACCCAGTACTTC CASSESIAGGQETQYF
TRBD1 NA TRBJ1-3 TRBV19 TGTGCCAGTAGCCGAAAGGCGACAGGGTCCTCTGGAAACACCATATATTTT CASSRKATGSSGNTIYF
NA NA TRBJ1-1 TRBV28 TGTGCCAGCACCCCCGGAGCTTTCTTT CASTPGAFF
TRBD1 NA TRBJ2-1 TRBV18 TGTGCCAGCTCACAACAGGGGACCTACAATGAACAGTTCTTC CASSQQGTYNEQFF
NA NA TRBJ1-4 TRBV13 TGTGCCAGCAGCTTCGGGGGGACTAATGAAAAACTGTTTTTT CASSFGGTNEKLFF
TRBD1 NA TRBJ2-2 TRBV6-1 TGTGCCAGCAGACCGGGACAGGGGGTGGCCGGGGAGCTGTTTTTT CASRPGQGVAGELFF
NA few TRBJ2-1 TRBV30 TGTGCCTGGAGAATAACAGGGAACGGCTACAATGAGCAGTTCTTC CAWRITGNGYNEQFF
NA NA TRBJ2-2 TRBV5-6 TGTGCCAGCAGCTTTCCGACGCGGGACCGAAACGCCGGGGAGCTGTTTTTT CASSFPTRDRNAGELFF
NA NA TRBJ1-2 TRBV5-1 TGCGCCAGCCGAGAATTCGACGGACAATATGGCTACACCTTC CASREFDGQYGYTF
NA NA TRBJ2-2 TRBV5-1 TGCGCCAGCAGCATATCAGGGAAGGACACCGGGGAGCTGTTTTTT CASSISGKDTGELFF
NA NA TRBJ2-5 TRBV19 TGTGCCAGTAGTTGGGCTAGCCGTGAGACCCAGTACTTC CASSWASRETQYF
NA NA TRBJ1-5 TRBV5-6 TGTGCCAGCAGCTCCGCGGGTGCAGGATATCAGCCCCAGCATTTT CASSSAGAGYQPQHF
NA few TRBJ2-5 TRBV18 TGTGCCAGCTCACCACGACCAGGGCAAGAGACCCAGTACTTC CASSPRPGQETQYF